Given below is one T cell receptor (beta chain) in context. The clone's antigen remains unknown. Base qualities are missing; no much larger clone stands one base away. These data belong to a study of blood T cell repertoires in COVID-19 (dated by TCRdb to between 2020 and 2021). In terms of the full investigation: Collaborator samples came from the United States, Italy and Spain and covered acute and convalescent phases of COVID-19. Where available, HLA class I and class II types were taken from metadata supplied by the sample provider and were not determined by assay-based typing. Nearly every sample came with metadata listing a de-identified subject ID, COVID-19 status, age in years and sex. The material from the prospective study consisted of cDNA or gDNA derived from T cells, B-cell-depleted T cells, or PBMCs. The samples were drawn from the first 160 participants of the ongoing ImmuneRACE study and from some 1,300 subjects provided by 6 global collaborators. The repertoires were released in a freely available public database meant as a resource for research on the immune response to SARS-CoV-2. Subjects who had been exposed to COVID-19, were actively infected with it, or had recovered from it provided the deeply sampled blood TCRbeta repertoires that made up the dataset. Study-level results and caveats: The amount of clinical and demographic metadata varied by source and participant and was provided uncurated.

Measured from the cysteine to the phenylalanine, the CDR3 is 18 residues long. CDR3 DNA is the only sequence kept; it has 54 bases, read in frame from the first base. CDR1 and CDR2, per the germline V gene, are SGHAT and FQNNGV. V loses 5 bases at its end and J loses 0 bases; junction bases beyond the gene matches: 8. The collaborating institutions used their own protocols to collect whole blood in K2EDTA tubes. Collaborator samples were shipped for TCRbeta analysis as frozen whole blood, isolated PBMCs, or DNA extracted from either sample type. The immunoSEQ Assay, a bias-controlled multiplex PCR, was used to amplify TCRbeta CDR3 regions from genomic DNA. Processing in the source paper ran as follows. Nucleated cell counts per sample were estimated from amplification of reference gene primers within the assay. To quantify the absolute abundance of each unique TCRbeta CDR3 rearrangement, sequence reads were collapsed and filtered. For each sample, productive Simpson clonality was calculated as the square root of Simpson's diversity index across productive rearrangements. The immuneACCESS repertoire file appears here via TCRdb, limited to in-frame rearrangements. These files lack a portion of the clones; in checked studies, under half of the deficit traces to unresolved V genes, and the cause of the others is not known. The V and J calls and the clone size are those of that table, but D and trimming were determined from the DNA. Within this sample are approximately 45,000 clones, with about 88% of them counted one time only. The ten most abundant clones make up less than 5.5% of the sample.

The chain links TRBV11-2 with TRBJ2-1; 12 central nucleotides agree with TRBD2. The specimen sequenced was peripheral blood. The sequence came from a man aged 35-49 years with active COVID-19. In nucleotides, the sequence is TGTGCCAGCAGCACCGGGACTAGCGGGTGGAGCTCCTACAATGAGCAGTTCTTC. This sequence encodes CASSTGTSGWSSYNEQFF. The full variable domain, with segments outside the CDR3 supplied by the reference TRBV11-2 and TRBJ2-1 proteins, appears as EAGVAQSPRYKIIEKRQSVAFWCNPISGHATLYWYQQILGQGPKLLIQFQNNGVVDDSQLPKDRFSAERLKGVDSTLKIQPAKLEDSAVYLCASSTGTSGWSSYNEQFFGPGTRLTVL.